This TCR beta chain was obtained from a study of ipilimumab plus nivolumab after autologous stem cell transplantation. Remarks on this clone: Antigen unknown.

Study-wide results and limits: Per the authors, repertoire, Treg and microbiota data justify further study.

Sequencing used immunoSEQ multiplex PCR; TCRdb keeps in-frame clones, though not all of them. The table lists around 17,000 clones, roughly 70% of them singletons. This sequence originates from a male donor with diffuse large B-cell lymphoma. This material consisted of PBMCs, taken in a trial of ipilimumab plus nivolumab as post-transplant consolidation.

CDR3 sequence: CASSVDAGNGYGQYF. The CDR3 bases are TGTGCCAGCAGCGTAGATGCAGGGAACGGTTACGGGCAGTATTTT. The rearrangement uses TRBV9 and TRBJ2-3, with D possibly matching TRBD1 (5 bases). V lost 0 bases to trimming and J lost 11 bases, with 19 bases between them. This CDR3 spans 15 amino acids. Germline CDR1 SGDLS, CDR2 YYNGEE.